The 20 T cell receptor beta chains below were found in one sample sequenced in a study of shared clonotypes between healthy human individuals. Produced via immunoSEQ multiplex PCR; TCRdb's table is partial and in-frame only. Of roughly 2,500,000 clones listed, approximately 93% are singletons. The specimen was naive CD4+ T cells from PBMCs. As for subset: CD45RA+ positively selected. These TCRs come from a young man in good health. Some clones in this sample may be carry-over from other donors' samples.

The chain links TRBV6-1 to TRBJ1-1; D uncertain. The length of the CDR3 is 13 residues. Germline CDR1 and CDR2: MNHNS and SASEGT. V gave up 1 base and J gave up 5 bases, with 8 bases separating them. CDR3 sequence: CASSEGVWTEAFF. The CDR3 nucleotides are TGTGCCAGCAGTGAAGGGGTCTGGACTGAAGCTTTCTTT.

The V call is TRBV27, the J call TRBJ2-7; unclear D gene. The V and J ends lost 10 bases and 5 bases respectively, with 18 bases between them. Germline V gives CDR1 MNHEY, CDR2 SMNVEV (reference sequence). The CDR3 runs 13 residues. As DNA, the CDR3 is TGTGCCACCCAACTGAGCTGGACGAACGAGCAGTACTTC. This translates into CATQLSWTNEQYF.

In DNA form, the CDR3 reads TGTGCCAGCAGCGTAGAGGTCCAAGGGCACTCTGGAAACACCATATATTTT. It is translated as CASSVEVQGHSGNTIYF. The chain combines TRBV9 with TRBJ1-3; D unresolved. The CDR3 has 17 amino acids. The V end lost 0 bases, the J end lost 0 bases, and 13 bases lay between the germline ends. Germline V gene sequence: CDR1 SGDLS, CDR2 YYNGEE.

The rearrangement uses TRBV6-4 and TRBJ2-5; TRBD1 agrees at 9 bases. This CDR3 spans 16 amino acids. V was clipped by 2 bases and J by 1 base; unmatched bases: 5. CDR1 is MRHNA, CDR2 SNTAGT, per germline. CDR3 amino acids: CASSDRPGQGQETQYF. The CDR3 DNA reads as TGTGCCAGCAGTGACAGACCGGGACAGGGCCAAGAGACCCAGTACTTC.

V gene TRBV5-1 combines with J gene TRBJ1-4; D is undetermined. CDR3 length: 17 amino acids. With 3 bases removed from V and 5 bases from J, the gap between germline ends came to 20 bases. Germline V gives CDR1 SGHRS, CDR2 YFSETQ. CDR3 sequence reads: CASSSGEVPRENEKLFF. The CDR3 nucleotides are TGCGCCAGCAGCTCCGGCGAGGTCCCGAGGGAGAATGAAAAACTGTTTTTT.

The chain employs TRBV29-1 and TRBJ1-5, with 12 nucleotides matching TRBD1. Trimming cost V 4 bases and J 5 bases; bases outside gene matches: 3. This CDR3 is 14 amino acids long. The germline gives CDR1 SQVTM, CDR2 ANQGSEA. The CDR3, as DNA: TGCAGCGTTGGGGACAGGGGGCTGGATCAGCCCCAGCATTTT. It specifies CSVGDRGLDQPQHF.

This clone came up once. The rearrangement uses TRBV28 and TRBJ1-4; 9 bases align to TRBD1. From germline, CDR1 is MDHEN and CDR2 SYDVKM. This CDR3 is built from 12 residues. Trimming at V came to 9 bases and at J to 8 bases, leaving 4 bases not matched to a gene. The CDR3 coding sequence is TGTGCCAGTAACAGGGGGCAGGAAAAACTGTTTTTT. Encoded protein: CASNRGQEKLFF.

The rearrangement links TRBV28 to TRBJ1-5; possible D gene TRBD1, 5 bases. The V gene's germline CDR1 is MDHEN and CDR2 SYDVKM. The length of the CDR3 is 15 residues. V lost 1 base and J lost 9, with 16 bases in between. The CDR3 protein is CASSLSGVRGSPQHF. CDR3 sequence (DNA): TGTGCCAGCAGTTTATCGGGTGTAAGGGGATCGCCCCAGCATTTT.

The chain carries TRBV6-5 and TRBJ2-3; TRBD2 matches at 13 bases. The germline gives CDR1 MNHEY, CDR2 SVGAGI. There are 15 residues in the CDR3. V shed 8 bases, J shed 7 bases, and the junction held 9 bases outside the gene matches. The CDR3 loop is CASLGLAGVKYTQYF. The CDR3 region has the DNA TGTGCCAGCCTAGGACTAGCGGGAGTGAAGTATACGCAGTATTTT.

This clone occurred once. The V and J genes are TRBV10-3 and TRBJ2-1; 10 bases are shared with TRBD2. This CDR3 has 15 residues. Trimming took 5 bases from V and 0 from J; bases not matched to a gene: 1. Germline V gives CDR1 ENHRY, CDR2 SYGVKD. The CDR3 region is CAISSSGSSYNEQFF. CDR3 DNA sequence: TGTGCCATCAGTTCTAGCGGGAGCTCCTACAATGAGCAGTTCTTC.

The chain links TRBV9 to TRBJ1-4; 12 nucleotides align to TRBD1. CDR3 length equals 17 residues. Unmatched junction bases numbered 9, after V lost 3 bases and J lost 6 bases. CDR1 and CDR2 (germline): SGDLS, YYNGEE. CDR3 protein: CASSAGGTGGQYEKLFF. Written as DNA, the CDR3 is TGTGCCAGCAGCGCCGGAGGGACAGGGGGCCAATATGAAAAACTGTTTTTT.

The rearrangement joins TRBV6-1 to TRBJ2-7, with unresolved D. The CDR3 spans 14 residues. The germline V gene encodes CDR1 MNHNS and CDR2 SASEGT. The germline V and J ends were trimmed by 3 bases and 0 bases, with 9 bases remaining between them. CDR3 in amino acids: CASSDPGLSYEQYF. The CDR3, as DNA: TGTGCCAGCAGTGATCCGGGCCTCTCCTACGAGCAGTACTTC.

DNA for the CDR3: TGTGCCAGCTCACCATTCGACACCTGGGGGGGATCCTTTAACTATGGCTACACCTTC. Protein: CASSPFDTWGGSFNYGYTF. The chain recombines TRBV18 with TRBJ1-2, with D perhaps matching TRBD1 (5 bases). The V and J ends lost 2 bases and 1 base respectively, with 23 bases between them. CDR1 and CDR2 (germline): KGHSH, LQKENI. This CDR3 comprises 19 residues. Combining the CDR3 with reference TRBV18 and TRBJ1-2 gives the whole variable domain NAGVMQNPRHLVRRRGQEARLRCSPMKGHSHVYWYRQLPEEGLKFMVYLQKENIIDESGMPKERFSAEFPKEGPSILRIQQVVRGDSAAYFCASSPFDTWGGSFNYGYTFGSGTRLTVV.

The rearrangement joins TRBV2 to TRBJ2-3; 7 bases are a match to TRBD2. The CDR3 loop spans 11 amino acids. J lost 5 bases, V lost 11 bases, and 4 bases had no gene match. Germline V gives CDR1 SNHLY, CDR2 FYNNEI. The CDR3 DNA sequence: TGTGCCGGGAGGGAGCAAGATACGCAGTATTTT. Translated: CAGREQDTQYF. The full variable domain, its missing parts supplied by reference TRBV2 and TRBJ2-3, is EPEVTQTPSHQVTQMGQEVILRCVPISNHLYFYWYRQILGQKVEFLVSFYNNEISEKSEIFDDQFSVERPDGSNFTLKIRSTKLEDSAMYFCAGREQDTQYFGPGTRLTVL.

The chain has TRBV18 and TRBJ1-4; TRBD1 might be the D (5 bases). CDR1 is KGHSH, CDR2 LQKENI, per germline. The CDR3 length is 16 residues. Between the trimmed V and J ends, which lost 2 bases and 0 bases, there was a span of 10 bases. The CDR3 coding sequence is TGTGCCAGCTCACCATTCGGGGGAGCAACTAATGAAAAACTGTTTTTT. It is translated as CASSPFGGATNEKLFF.

Turning to this clone: Other DNA sequences in this specimen translate into the identical CDR3. This rearrangement joins TRBV5-1 to TRBJ1-5; D remains unclear. Germline loops: CDR1 SGHRS, CDR2 YFSETQ. CDR3 length: 15 residues. V lost 0 bases and J lost 4, with 11 bases in between. CDR3 sequence: CASSLDGGSNQPQHF. In nucleotides, the CDR3 is TGCGCCAGCAGCTTGGACGGCGGTTCAAATCAGCCCCAGCATTTT.

The V gene is TRBV18, the J gene TRBJ1-1; D unresolved. The CDR3 length is 16 residues. The V gene's germline CDR1 is KGHSH and CDR2 LQKENI. Trimming cost V 4 bases and J 5 bases, with 20 bases left between them. Here the CDR3 DNA reads TGTGCCAGCTCACTCCGGGCCCCCGGCCCGGAGACTGAAGCTTTCTTT. As protein: CASSLRAPGPETEAFF.

As for this clone: Additional DNA sequences in this sample encode the identical CDR3. The V and J genes are TRBV28 and TRBJ2-3; D is possibly TRBD1 (6 bases). The CDR3 extends over 14 amino acids. The V end lost 4 bases, the J end lost 1 base, and 9 bases lay between the germline ends. The germline gives CDR1 MDHEN, CDR2 SYDVKM. CDR3 sequence (DNA): TGTGCCAGCAGTTGGGGGCGGGGCACAGATACGCAGTATTTT. It yields the protein CASSWGRGTDTQYF.

The rearrangement uses TRBV5-1 and TRBJ2-5; TRBD2 is a possible D gene (5 bases). Trimming took 0 bases from V and 5 from J, leaving 20 bases between them. Per germline, CDR1 SGHRS and CDR2 YFSETQ. The length of the CDR3 is 17 residues. The chain's CDR3 is CASSLGVAGHAWETQYF. The CDR3 DNA is TGCGCCAGCAGCTTGGGGGTTGCGGGCCACGCCTGGGAGACCCAGTACTTC.

The chain uses TRBV6-5 and TRBJ2-7, with D uncertain. V was cut by 0 bases and J by 0 bases, with 9 bases left in between. The CDR3 totals 15 residues. Germline lookup yields CDR1 MNHEY and CDR2 SVGAGI. The CDR3 coding sequence is TGTGCCAGCAGTTACTCCCAGGCCTTCTCCTACGAGCAGTACTTC. Its protein product is CASSYSQAFSYEQYF.